These 23 T cell receptor beta chains came from one sample sequenced in a study of T cell changes during pregnancy in multiple sclerosis. Data came from immunoSEQ multiplex PCR; TCRdb stores just in-frame clones and leaves some out. The sample holds about 100,000 clones, around 92% seen once. The material was peripheral blood, obtained after pregnancy. The receptors shown here come from a female donor with multiple sclerosis, enrolled in a pregnancy study.

J is TRBJ2-3 and V is TRBV13; 7 bases are shared with TRBD2. CDR1 PRHDT and CDR2 FYEKMQ come from the germline V gene (reference sequence). The CDR3 consists of 16 residues. V was clipped by 2 bases and J by 2 bases; unmatched bases: 7. The CDR3 protein is CASSLRLAVTTDTQYF. DNA for the CDR3: TGTGCCAGCAGCTTAAGACTAGCCGTTACCACAGATACGCAGTATTTT.

This rearrangement joins TRBV29-1 to TRBJ2-6; possibly TRBD1 for D (6 bases). Germline V CDR1 and CDR2: SQVTM, ANQGSEA. The CDR3 has 16 residues. V was shortened by 6 bases and J by 0 bases, with 15 bases between the two germline ends. The CDR3 nucleotides read TGCAGCGTCCCACAACAGGGAACCTCTGGGGCCAACGTCCTGACTTTC. Amino acids: CSVPQQGTSGANVLTF. The full variable domain, its missing parts supplied by reference TRBV29-1 and TRBJ2-6, is SAVISQKPSRDICQRGTSLTIQCQVDSQVTMMFWYRQQPGQSLTLIATANQGSEATYESGFVIDKFPISRPNLTFSTLTVSNMSPEDSSIYLCSVPQQGTSGANVLTFGAGSRLTVL.

This rearrangement joins TRBV12-5 to TRBJ1-2, with D tentatively TRBD1 (6 bases). Looked up from germline, CDR1 is LGHNT and CDR2 is FRNRAP. V was clipped by 5 bases and J by 2 bases, with 9 bases between them. The CDR3 totals 13 residues. CDR3 protein: CASGGQLNYGYTF. CDR3 nucleotides: TGTGCTAGTGGTGGACAGCTCAACTATGGCTACACCTTC.

This chain joins TRBV30 and TRBJ2-3, with D perhaps TRBD1 (5 bases). Germline CDR1 reads GTSNPN; CDR2 reads SVGIG (reference sequence). This CDR3 comprises 13 residues. The V end lost 0 bases, the J end lost 5 bases, and 9 bases lay between the germline ends. CDR3 residues: CAWSVARGDTQYF. CDR3 nucleotide sequence: TGTGCCTGGAGTGTGGCTAGGGGAGATACGCAGTATTTT.

The gene calls are TRBV18 and TRBJ1-1; 7 nucleotides align to TRBD1. Germline V CDR1 and CDR2: KGHSH, LQKENI. Germline trimming cut 3 bases from V and 1 base from J; bases unmatched to any gene: 5. The CDR3 contains 15 residues. The CDR3 sequence: CASSPGTDRNTEAFF. The CDR3 DNA follows: TGTGCCAGCTCACCCGGGACAGATAGGAACACTGAAGCTTTCTTT.

The chain joins TRBV28 to TRBJ1-1; D perhaps matches TRBD1 (5 bases). Deletions cut 7 bases from V and 4 bases from J, with 10 bases between. There are 12 residues in the CDR3. Germline V lookup: CDR1 MDHEN, CDR2 SYDVKM. CDR3 loop: CASNAGFTEAFF. The CDR3 DNA sequence: TGTGCCAGCAACGCAGGGTTCACTGAAGCTTTCTTT.

The chain carries TRBV27 and TRBJ1-2; perhaps TRBD1 as D (6 bases). Germline V gene lookup returns CDR1 MNHEY and CDR2 SMNVEV (reference sequence). This CDR3 contains 13 residues. Trimming left V 6 bases short and J 0 bases short, with 8 bases between. The CDR3 loop reads CASRQGTNYGYTF. In DNA, the CDR3 is TGTGCCAGCAGGCAGGGGACTAACTATGGCTACACCTTC.

The chain has TRBV19 and TRBJ2-1, with TRBD2 matching over 9 bases. From germline, CDR1 is LNHDA and CDR2 SQIVND (reference sequence). V shed 5 bases, J shed 4 bases, and the junction held 9 bases outside the gene matches. CDR3 length equals 16 residues. As DNA, the CDR3 is TGTGCCAGTAGTCCTAGCGGGAACATAAAATACAATGAGCAGTTCTTC. Translated, it gives CASSPSGNIKYNEQFF.

The rearrangement links TRBV2 to TRBJ2-5, with 8 bases fitting TRBD1. Per germline, CDR1 SNHLY and CDR2 FYNNEI. V lost 5 bases and J lost 5; bases outside the gene matches: 10. The CDR3 length is 15 residues. The CDR3 sequence: CASSQDRAEGETQYF. The CDR3 DNA reads TGTGCCAGCAGTCAGGACAGGGCGGAGGGGGAGACCCAGTACTTC. The full variable domain, rest sourced from reference TRBV2 and TRBJ2-5, is EPEVTQTPSHQVTQMGQEVILRCVPISNHLYFYWYRQILGQKVEFLVSFYNNEISEKSEIFDDQFSVERPDGSNFTLKIRSTKLEDSAMYFCASSQDRAEGETQYFGPGTRLLVL.

The genes are TRBV5-1 and TRBJ2-3, with D unclear. The CDR3 contains 16 residues. The germline gives CDR1 SGHRS, CDR2 YFSETQ. V shed 0 bases and J shed 2 bases, with 13 bases lying between them. CDR3 protein: CASSLAALSPTDTQYF. The CDR3 nucleotides are TGCGCCAGCAGCTTGGCCGCTCTCAGTCCCACAGATACGCAGTATTTT.

The chain carries TRBV10-3 and TRBJ2-2; 9 positions match TRBD1. Per germline, CDR1 ENHRY and CDR2 SYGVKD. This CDR3 has 14 amino acids. The V and J ends lost 6 bases and 6 bases, in that order; junction bases with no gene match: 5. The CDR3: CAISRRDRAGELFF. The CDR3 DNA follows: TGTGCCATCAGCCGAAGGGACAGGGCCGGGGAGCTGTTTTTT.

This clone was seen more than once but under ten times. The chain uses TRBV6-5 and TRBJ1-6; D might be TRBD1 (5 bases). Germline lookup yields CDR1 MNHEY and CDR2 SVGAGI. V gave up 2 bases and J gave up 6 bases, with 14 bases separating them. The CDR3 runs to 16 residues. The DNA of the CDR3 is TGTGCCAGCAGTTACGGGGCTCCTGGCACTAATTCACCCCTCCACTTT. Translation: CASSYGAPGTNSPLHF.

The V gene is TRBV10-3, the J gene TRBJ1-1; perhaps TRBD1 as D (6 bases). Germline V lookup: CDR1 ENHRY, CDR2 SYGVKD. The CDR3 is 12 residues long. Trimming shortened V by 9 bases and J by 5 bases, and 13 bases separated the two germline ends. The CDR3 spells CAITGSGTEAFF. The CDR3 coding sequence is TGTGCCATTACAGGGAGTGGGACTGAAGCTTTCTTT.

The chain joins TRBV6-5 to TRBJ2-7, with D possibly being TRBD1 (5 bases). The germline V gene has CDR1 MNHEY and CDR2 SVGAGI. The CDR3 is made up of 14 amino acids. The V gene lost 5 bases and the J gene lost 1 base, with 12 bases spanning the gap. The CDR3 nucleotides read TGTGCCAGCAGTCCACAGGTGCTATCCTACGAGCAGTACTTC. Its translation is CASSPQVLSYEQYF.

J is TRBJ2-2 and V is TRBV7-2, with TRBD1 matching 7 bases. After removal of 2 bases from V and 1 base from J, the junction contained 7 bases not matched to a gene. The CDR3 length is 17 residues. CDR1 and CDR2 (germline): SGHTA, FQGNSA. The CDR3 DNA reads as TGTGCCAGCAGCTTAAGTGCCGGGACAGAGAACACCGGGGAGCTGTTTTTT. The encoded protein is CASSLSAGTENTGELFF. The full variable domain, its missing parts supplied by reference TRBV7-2 and TRBJ2-2, is GAGVSQSPSNKVTEKGKDVELRCDPISGHTALYWYRQSLGQGLEFLIYFQGNSAPDKSGLPSDRFSAERTGGSVSTLTIQRTQQEDSAVYLCASSLSAGTENTGELFFGEGSRLTVL.

The J gene is TRBJ1-1, the V gene TRBV28; 8 bases agree with TRBD1. The CDR3 consists of 15 residues. CDR1 is MDHEN and CDR2 is SYDVKM in the germline V gene. J was trimmed by 0 bases and V by 6 bases; bases with no gene match: 6. CDR3 sequence: CASSRARGLNTEAFF. CDR3 DNA sequence: TGTGCCAGCAGCCGGGCCAGGGGGCTGAACACTGAAGCTTTCTTT. Complete variable domain (other parts from reference TRBV28 and TRBJ1-1): DVKVTQSSRYLVKRTGEKVFLECVQDMDHENMFWYRQDPGLGLRLIYFSYDVKMKEKGDIPEGYSVSREKKERFSLILESASTNQTSMYLCASSRARGLNTEAFFGQGTRLTVV.

The rearrangement uses TRBV9 and TRBJ2-7; 11 bases fit TRBD2. The germline V gene has CDR1 SGDLS and CDR2 YYNGEE. This CDR3 is 16 amino acids long. Trimming at V came to 0 bases and at J to 2 bases, leaving 4 bases not matched to a gene. DNA for the CDR3: TGTGCCAGCAGCGTAGGGGTAGCGGGAGGGACCTACGAGCAGTACTTC. Protein sequence: CASSVGVAGGTYEQYF.

This chain connects TRBV5-1 to TRBJ2-1; D gene unclear. The CDR3 extends over 15 amino acids. V was trimmed by 7 bases and J by 3 bases, leaving 17 bases between them. Germline V gives CDR1 SGHRS, CDR2 YFSETQ. DNA for the CDR3: TGCGCCAGCGCTAAAACCGCGAACAGCTACAATGAGCAGTTCTTC. Residues: CASAKTANSYNEQFF.

The genes are TRBV11-3 and TRBJ1-2; D perhaps matches TRBD1 (5 bases). Per germline, CDR1 SGHNT and CDR2 YENEEA. The CDR3 covers 16 residues. Trimming took off 0 bases at V and 3 bases at J, with 14 bases between the two ends. The CDR3 spells CASSLEGRNEDYGYTF. DNA for the CDR3: TGTGCCAGCAGCTTAGAGGGGCGAAATGAAGACTATGGCTACACCTTC. Combining the CDR3 with reference TRBV11-3 and TRBJ1-2 gives the whole variable domain EAGVVQSPRYKIIEKKQPVAFWCNPISGHNTLYWYLQNLGQGPELLIRYENEEAVDDSQLPKDRFSAERLKGVDSTLKIQPAELGDSAVYLCASSLEGRNEDYGYTFGSGTRLTVV.

This chain connects TRBV6-1 to TRBJ1-4; D ambiguous. V shed 7 bases and J shed 3 bases, with 12 bases lying between them. Germline V gene data show CDR1 as MNHNS and CDR2 as SASEGT. This CDR3 is built from 14 residues. In DNA form, the CDR3 reads TGTGCCAGCAATTCGGGTGGTGCTAATGAAAAACTGTTTTTT. This codes for CASNSGGANEKLFF.

This chain uses TRBV2 with TRBJ2-7, with 9 bases lining up with TRBD1. The CDR3 sequence is 13 residues long. Germline V CDR1 and CDR2: SNHLY, FYNNEI. J lost 3 bases, V lost 6 bases, and 3 bases had no gene match. The CDR3 DNA sequence: TGTGCCAGCAGGCCGGACAGGGGCTACGAGCAGTACTTC. The encoded protein is CASRPDRGYEQYF.

The rearrangement joins TRBV28 to TRBJ2-3; D gene ambiguous. This CDR3 comprises 12 residues. Germline lookup yields CDR1 MDHEN and CDR2 SYDVKM. V was cut by 4 bases and J by 2 bases, with 4 bases left in between. The CDR3 reads CASSSYTDTQYF. CDR3 DNA sequence: TGTGCCAGCAGTTCCTACACAGATACGCAGTATTTT.

This clone was detected only once. CDR3 region: CATGRDSSGNEKLFF. Written as DNA, the CDR3 is TGTGCCACCGGTAGGGACTCCTCGGGGAATGAAAAACTGTTTTTT. This chain uses TRBV19 with TRBJ1-4; a weak D match, TRBD1 (5 bases). There are 15 residues in the CDR3. Deletions cut 10 bases from V and 5 bases from J, with 20 bases between. Per germline, CDR1 LNHDA and CDR2 SQIVND (reference sequence).